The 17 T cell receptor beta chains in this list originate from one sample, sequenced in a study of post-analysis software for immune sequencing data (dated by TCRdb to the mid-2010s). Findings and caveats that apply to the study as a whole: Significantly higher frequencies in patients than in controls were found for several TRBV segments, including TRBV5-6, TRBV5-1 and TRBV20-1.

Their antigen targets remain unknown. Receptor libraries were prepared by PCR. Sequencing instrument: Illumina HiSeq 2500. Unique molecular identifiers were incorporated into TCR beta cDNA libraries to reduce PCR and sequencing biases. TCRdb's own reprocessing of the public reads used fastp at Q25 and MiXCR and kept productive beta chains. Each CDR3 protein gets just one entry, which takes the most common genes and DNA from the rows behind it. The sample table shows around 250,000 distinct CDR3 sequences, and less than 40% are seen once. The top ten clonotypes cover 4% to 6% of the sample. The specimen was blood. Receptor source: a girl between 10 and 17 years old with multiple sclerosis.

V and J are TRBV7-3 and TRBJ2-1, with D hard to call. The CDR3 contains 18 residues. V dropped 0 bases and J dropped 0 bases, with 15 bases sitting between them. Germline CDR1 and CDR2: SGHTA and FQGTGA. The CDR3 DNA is TGTGCCAGCAGCTTAACGGGAAGGGTTAGGTTCTCCTACAATGAGCAGTTCTTC. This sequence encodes CASSLTGRVRFSYNEQFF. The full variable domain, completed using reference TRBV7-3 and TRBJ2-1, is GAGVSQTPSNKVTEKGKYVELRCDPISGHTALYWYRQSLGQGPEFLIYFQGTGAADDSGLPNDRFFAVRPEGSVSTLKIQRTERGDSAVYLCASSLTGRVRFSYNEQFFGPGTRLTVL.

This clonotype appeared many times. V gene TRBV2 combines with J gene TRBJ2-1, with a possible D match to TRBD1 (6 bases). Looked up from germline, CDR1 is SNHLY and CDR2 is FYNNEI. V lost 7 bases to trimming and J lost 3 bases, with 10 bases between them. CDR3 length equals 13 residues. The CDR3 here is CASTGHGYNEQFF. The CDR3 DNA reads TGTGCCAGCACGGGACATGGCTACAATGAGCAGTTCTTC.

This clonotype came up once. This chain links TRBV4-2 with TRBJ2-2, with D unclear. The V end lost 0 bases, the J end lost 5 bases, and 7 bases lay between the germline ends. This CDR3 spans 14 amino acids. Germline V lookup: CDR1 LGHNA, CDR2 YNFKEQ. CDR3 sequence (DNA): TGTGCCAGCAGCCAAGAGGGCCGTACCGGGGAGCTGTTTTTT. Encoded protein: CASSQEGRTGELFF.

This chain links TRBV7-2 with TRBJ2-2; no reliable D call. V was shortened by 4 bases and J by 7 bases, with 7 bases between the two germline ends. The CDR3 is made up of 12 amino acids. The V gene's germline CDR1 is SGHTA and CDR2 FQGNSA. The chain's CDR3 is CASSWDLGELFF. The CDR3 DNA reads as TGTGCCAGCAGCTGGGATCTCGGGGAGCTGTTTTTT.

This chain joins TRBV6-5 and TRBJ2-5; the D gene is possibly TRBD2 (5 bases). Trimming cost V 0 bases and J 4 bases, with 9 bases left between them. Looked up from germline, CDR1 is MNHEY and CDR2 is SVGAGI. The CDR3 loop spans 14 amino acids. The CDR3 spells CASSYSRVGETQYF. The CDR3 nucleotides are TGTGCCAGCAGTTACTCGAGGGTGGGAGAGACCCAGTACTTC.

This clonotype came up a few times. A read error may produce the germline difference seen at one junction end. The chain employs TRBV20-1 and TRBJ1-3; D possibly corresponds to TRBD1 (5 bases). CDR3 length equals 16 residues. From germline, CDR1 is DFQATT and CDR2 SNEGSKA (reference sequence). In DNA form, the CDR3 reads TGCAGTGCTAGAGTTGTTGGGACTATCTCTGGAAGCACCATATATTTT. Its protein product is CSARVVGTISGSTIYF.

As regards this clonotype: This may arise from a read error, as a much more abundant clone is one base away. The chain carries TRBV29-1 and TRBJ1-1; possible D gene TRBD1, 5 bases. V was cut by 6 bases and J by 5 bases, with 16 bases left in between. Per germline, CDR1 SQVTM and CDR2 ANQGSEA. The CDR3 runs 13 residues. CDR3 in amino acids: CSVARDSATEAFF. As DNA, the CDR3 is TGCAGCGTAGCCCGCGACAGCGCAACTGAAGCTTTCTTT.

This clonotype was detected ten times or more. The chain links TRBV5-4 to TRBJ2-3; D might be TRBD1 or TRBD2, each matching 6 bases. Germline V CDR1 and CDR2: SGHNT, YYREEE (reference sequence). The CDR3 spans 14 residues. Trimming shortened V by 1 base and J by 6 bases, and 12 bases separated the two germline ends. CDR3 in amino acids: CASSLPGASDTQYF. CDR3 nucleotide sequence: TGTGCCAGCAGCTTGCCGGGGGCGTCGGATACGCAGTATTTT.

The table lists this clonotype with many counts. The CDR3 protein is CASSLYSLDTQYF. The CDR3 DNA follows: TGTGCCAGCAGCTTATACAGCTTAGATACGCAGTATTTT. The J gene is TRBJ2-3, the V gene TRBV7-7; D not certain. The V end lost 2 bases, the J end lost 5 bases, and 8 bases lay between the germline ends. The CDR3 is 13 residues long. From germline, CDR1 is SSHAT and CDR2 FNYEAQ (reference sequence).

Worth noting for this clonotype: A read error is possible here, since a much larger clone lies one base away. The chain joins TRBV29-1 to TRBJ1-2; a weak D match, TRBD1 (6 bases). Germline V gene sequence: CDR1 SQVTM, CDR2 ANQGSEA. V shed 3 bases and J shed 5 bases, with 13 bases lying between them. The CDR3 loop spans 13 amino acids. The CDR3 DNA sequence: TGCAGCGTTGATCACGGGGGCCTTTATGGCTACACCTTC. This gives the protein CSVDHGGLYGYTF.

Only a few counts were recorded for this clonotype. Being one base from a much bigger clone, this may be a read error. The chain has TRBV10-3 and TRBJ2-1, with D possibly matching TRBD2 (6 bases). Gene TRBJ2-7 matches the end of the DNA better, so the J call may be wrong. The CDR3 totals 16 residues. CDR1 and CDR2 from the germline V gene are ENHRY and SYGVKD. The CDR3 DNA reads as TGTGCCATCAGTGAGTCGGGGGGAGGCTCCTACAATGAGCAGTACTTC. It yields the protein CAISESGGGSYNEQYF.

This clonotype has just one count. The CDR3 here is CSAGAGGSGANVLTF. CDR3 nucleotides: TGCAGTGCTGGAGCAGGGGGCTCTGGGGCCAACGTCCTGACTTTC. V usage is TRBV20-1 and J usage is TRBJ2-6, with 7 bases matching TRBD1. The CDR3 runs 15 residues. Trimming cost V 5 bases and J 0 bases; bases outside gene matches: 4. The V gene's germline CDR1 is DFQATT and CDR2 SNEGSKA (reference sequence).

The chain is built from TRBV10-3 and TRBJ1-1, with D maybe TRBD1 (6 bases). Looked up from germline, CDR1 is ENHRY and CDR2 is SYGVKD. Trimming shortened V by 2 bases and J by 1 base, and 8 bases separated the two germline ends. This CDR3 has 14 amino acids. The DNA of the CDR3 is TGTGCCATCAGTGAGGGGGGGCGGAACACTGAAGCTTTCTTT. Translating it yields CAISEGGRNTEAFF.

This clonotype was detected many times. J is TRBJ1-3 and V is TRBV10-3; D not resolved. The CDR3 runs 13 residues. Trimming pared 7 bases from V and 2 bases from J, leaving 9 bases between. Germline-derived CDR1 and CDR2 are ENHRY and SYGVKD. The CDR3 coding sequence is TGTGCCATCACGGGCTCCGCTGGAAACACCATATATTTT. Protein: CAITGSAGNTIYF.

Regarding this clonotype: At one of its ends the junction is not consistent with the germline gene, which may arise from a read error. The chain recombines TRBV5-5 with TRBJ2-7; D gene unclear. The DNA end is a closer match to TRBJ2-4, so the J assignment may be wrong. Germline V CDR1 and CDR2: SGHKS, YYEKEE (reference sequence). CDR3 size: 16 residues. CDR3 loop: CASSRNDNVAKTIQYF. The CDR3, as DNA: TGCGCCAGCAGCCGGAACGACAACGTAGCCAAAACCATTCAGTACTTC.

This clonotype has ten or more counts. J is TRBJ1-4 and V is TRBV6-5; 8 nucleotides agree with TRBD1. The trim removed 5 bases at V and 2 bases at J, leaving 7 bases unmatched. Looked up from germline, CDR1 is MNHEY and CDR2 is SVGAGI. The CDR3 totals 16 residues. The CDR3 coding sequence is TGTGCCAGCAGTCAAAACCAGGGGGCGACTAATGAAAAACTGTTTTTT. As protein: CASSQNQGATNEKLFF.

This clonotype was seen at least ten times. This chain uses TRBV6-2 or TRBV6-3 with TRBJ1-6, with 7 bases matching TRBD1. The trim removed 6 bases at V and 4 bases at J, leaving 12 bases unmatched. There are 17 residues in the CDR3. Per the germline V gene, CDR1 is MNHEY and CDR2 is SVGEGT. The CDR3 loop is CASSPPRDSDYNSPLHF. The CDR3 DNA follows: TGTGCCAGCAGCCCACCCCGGGACAGTGATTATAATTCACCCCTCCACTTT.